The clone carrying this T cell receptor beta chain was detected many times. These data belong to a study of HIV-infected children after antiretroviral therapy interruption. Overall study context: Median age was roughly 9.3 years (interruption) and about 8 years (continuous).

A 3' RACE protocol on RNA, with unique molecular identifiers, produced the TCR library. TCRdb independently ran MiXCR on the 3' RACE reads; one entry per CDR3 protein. Of some 38,000 distinct CDR3 sequences listed, approximately 7% are singletons. The treatment denotes: PENTA 11 planned treatment interruption arm or continuous ART arm. The CDR3 sequence is 17 residues long. V gave up 0 bases and J gave up 4 bases, with 19 bases separating them. V gene TRBV12-3 or TRBV12-4 combines with J gene TRBJ2-7; tentative D call: TRBD2 (6 bases). The receptor comes from a pool of human donors with HIV. Sequencing was performed on CD45RA+ CD4+ T cells from PBMCs, pooled from several time points, taken from a donor given antiretroviral therapy, either interrupted or continuous. Subset denoted: naive CD4+ CD45RA+ CD45RO- T cells. The CDR3 region is CASSLALSGTPTYEQYF. As DNA, the CDR3 is TGTGCCAGCAGTTTAGCCCTATCTGGGACTCCGACGTACGAGCAGTACTTC.